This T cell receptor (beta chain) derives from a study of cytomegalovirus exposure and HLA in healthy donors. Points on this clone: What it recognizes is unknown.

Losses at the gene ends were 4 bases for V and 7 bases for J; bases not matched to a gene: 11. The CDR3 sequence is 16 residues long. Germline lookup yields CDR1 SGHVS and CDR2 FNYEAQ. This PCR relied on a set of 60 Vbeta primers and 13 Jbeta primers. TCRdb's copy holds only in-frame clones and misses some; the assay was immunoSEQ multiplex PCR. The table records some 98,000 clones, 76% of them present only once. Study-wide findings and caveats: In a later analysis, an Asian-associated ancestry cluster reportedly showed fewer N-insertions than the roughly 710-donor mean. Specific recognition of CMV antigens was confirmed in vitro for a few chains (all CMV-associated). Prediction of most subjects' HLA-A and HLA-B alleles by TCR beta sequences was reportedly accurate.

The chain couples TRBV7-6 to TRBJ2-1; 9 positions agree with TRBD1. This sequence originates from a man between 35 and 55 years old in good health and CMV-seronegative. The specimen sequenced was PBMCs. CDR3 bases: TGTGCCAGCAGCTCTCTTTACAGGGGGCGTCGGAATGAGCAGTTCTTC. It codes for CASSSLYRGRRNEQFF.